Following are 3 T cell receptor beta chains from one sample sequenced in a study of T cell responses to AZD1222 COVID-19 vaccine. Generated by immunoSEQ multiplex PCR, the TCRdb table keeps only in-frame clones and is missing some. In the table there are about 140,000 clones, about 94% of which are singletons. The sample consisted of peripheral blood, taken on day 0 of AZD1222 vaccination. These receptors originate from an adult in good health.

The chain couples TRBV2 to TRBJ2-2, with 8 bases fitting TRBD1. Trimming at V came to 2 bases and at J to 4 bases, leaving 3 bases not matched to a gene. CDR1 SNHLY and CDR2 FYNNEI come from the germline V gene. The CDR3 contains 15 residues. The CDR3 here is CASSERTGTTGELFF. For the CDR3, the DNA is TGTGCCAGCAGTGAAAGGACAGGGACCACCGGGGAGCTGTTTTTT.

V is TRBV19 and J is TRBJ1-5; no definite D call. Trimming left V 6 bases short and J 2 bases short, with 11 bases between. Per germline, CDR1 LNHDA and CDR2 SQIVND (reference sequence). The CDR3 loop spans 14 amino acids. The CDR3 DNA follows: TGTGCCAGTAGGAATCAATGGCGCAATCAGCCCCAGCATTTT. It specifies CASRNQWRNQPQHF.

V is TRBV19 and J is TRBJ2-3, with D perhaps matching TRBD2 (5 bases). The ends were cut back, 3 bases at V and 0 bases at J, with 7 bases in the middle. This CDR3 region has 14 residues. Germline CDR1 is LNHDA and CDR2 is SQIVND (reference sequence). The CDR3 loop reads CASSIRTSTDTQYF. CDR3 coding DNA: TGTGCCAGTAGTATCCGGACTAGCACAGATACGCAGTATTTT.